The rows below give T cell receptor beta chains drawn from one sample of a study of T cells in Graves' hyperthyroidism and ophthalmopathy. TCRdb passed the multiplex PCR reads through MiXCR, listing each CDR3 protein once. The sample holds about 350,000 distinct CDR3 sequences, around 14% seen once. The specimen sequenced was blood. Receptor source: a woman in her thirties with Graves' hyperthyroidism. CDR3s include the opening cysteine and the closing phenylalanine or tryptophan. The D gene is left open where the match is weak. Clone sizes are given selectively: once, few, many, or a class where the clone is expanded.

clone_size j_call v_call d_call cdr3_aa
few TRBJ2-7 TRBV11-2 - CATTTGGLEQYF
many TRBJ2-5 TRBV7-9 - CASSPGRPQYF
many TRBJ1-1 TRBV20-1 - CSANVPTSNTEAFF
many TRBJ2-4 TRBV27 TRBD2 CASSLSGLDGIQYF
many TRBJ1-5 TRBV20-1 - CSATQTGMINQPQHF
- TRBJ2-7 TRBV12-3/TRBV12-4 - CASTPGTDEQYF
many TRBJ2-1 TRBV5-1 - CASSLTGRNNEQFF
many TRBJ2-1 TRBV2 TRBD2 CASNLAGANNEQFF
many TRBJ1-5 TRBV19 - CASSNSGDRGNQPQHF
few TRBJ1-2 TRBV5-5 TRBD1 CASSAAAQGAWYGYTF
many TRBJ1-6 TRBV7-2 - CASSLGLNSPLHF
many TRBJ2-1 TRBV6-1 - CASLGVSSYNEQFF
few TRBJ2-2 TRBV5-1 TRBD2 CAGGLEPTGELFF
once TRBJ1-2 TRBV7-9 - CASSLAPTYGYTF
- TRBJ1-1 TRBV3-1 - CASSPLGTEAFF
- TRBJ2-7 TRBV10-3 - CATSQGFTPYEQYF
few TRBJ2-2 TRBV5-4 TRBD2 CASSPVGGPGGELFF
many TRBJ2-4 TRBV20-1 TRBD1 CSAGQVGGIQYF
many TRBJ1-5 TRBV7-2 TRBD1 CATGDRGSNQPQHF
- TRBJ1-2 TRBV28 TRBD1 CASRTGTNYGYTF
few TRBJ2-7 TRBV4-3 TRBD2 CASSQEVPLAGVREQYF
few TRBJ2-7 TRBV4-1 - CASSQASGPYEQYF
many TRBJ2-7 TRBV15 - CATSRPSRAGGEQYF
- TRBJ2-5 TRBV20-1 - CSPGTQETQYF
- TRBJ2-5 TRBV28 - CASSYGQKQETQYF
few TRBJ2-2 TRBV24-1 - CATSDLDLTGELFF
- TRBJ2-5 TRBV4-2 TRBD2 CASSRESAGGETQYF
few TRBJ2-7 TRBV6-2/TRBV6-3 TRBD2 CASEREKSSYEQYF
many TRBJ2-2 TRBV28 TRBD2 CASSLPAAGGPDGELFF
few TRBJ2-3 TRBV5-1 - CASSPGGQSPTDTQYF
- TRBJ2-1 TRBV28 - CASSRRTSYNEQFF
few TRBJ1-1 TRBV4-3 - CASSQDEGLNTEAFF
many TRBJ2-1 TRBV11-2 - CASSLMTASSYNEQFF
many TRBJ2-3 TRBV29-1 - CSVDATRRATDTQYF
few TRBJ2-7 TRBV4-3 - CASSQDRGRSYEQYF
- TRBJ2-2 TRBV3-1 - CASSQGVAAPGAGELFF
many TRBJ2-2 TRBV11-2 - CASSLDWSSNTGELFF
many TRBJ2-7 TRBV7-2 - CASSPGLPYPSYEQYF
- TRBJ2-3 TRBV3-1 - CASSQDGLSTDTQYF
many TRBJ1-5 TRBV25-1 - CASSEHPGQPQHF
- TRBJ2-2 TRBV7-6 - CASSPRGGAGELFF
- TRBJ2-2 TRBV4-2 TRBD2 CASSQDTPSGSTGELFF
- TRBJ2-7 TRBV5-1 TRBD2 CASSPGLAGGPGNEQYF
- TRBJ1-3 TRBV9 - CASSARAASGNTIYF
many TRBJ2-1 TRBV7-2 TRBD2 CASSLVAGGSYNEQFF
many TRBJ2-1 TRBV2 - CASSEGPGTPREQFF
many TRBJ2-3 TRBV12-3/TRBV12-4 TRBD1 CASTSPGQGVGDTQYF
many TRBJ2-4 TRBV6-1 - CASGGTPRNIQYF
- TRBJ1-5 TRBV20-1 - CSASASGDPLNQPQHF
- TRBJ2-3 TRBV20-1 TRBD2 CSADLAGMGSNTDTQYF
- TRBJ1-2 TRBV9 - CASSVDGEGSYGYTF
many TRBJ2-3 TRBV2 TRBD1 CASGQGRWADTQYF
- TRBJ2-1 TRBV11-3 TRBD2 CASSQGLAPYNEQFF
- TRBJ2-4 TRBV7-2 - CASSFRRQDIQYF
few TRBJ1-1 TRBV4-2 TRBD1 CASSQDLIDRGYTEAFF